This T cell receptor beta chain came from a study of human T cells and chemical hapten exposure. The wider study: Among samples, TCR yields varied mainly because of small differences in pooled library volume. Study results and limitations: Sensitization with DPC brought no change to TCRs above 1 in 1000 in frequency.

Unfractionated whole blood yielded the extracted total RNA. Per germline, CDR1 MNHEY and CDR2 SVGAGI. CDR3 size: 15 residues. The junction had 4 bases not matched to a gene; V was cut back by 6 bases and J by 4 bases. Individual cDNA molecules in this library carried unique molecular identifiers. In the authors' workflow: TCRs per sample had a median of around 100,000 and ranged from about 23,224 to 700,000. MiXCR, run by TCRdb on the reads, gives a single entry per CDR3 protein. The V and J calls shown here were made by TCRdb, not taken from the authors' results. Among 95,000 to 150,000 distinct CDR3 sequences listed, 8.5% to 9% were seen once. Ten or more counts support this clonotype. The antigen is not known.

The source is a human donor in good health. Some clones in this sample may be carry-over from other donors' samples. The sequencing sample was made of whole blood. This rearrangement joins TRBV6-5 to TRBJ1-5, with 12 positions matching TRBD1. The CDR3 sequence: CASSPGQGANQPQHF. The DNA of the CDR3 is TGTGCCAGCAGCCCGGGACAGGGGGCGAATCAGCCCCAGCATTTT.